The 25 T cell receptor beta chains given below trace back to one sample, sequenced in a study of blood T cell repertoires in COVID-19. Sequenced by immunoSEQ multiplex PCR; TCRdb stores in-frame clones only, minus some. Counted here are around 84,000 clones, around 78% occurring once; the ten biggest clones make up around 34%. The source material was peripheral blood. The receptors stem from a man in his fifties or sixties with COVID-19, enrolled during active disease.

The rearrangement joins TRBV23-1 to TRBJ2-1, with 8 bases that match TRBD1. TRBV23-1 is given ORF status, its function remaining uncertain. The J segment lost 3 bases and the V segment lost 5 bases, leaving 12 bases of the junction unmatched. CDR3 length: 17 residues. The CDR3, as DNA: TGCGCCAGCAGTAGCGCGCCGGGACAGGCAGACTACAATGAGCAGTTCTTC. This translates into CASSSAPGQADYNEQFF.

This clone was recorded only once. The gene calls are TRBV19 and TRBJ1-5; 7 bases align to TRBD1. The CDR3 covers 15 residues. V dropped 6 bases and J dropped 0; count of bases not matched to a gene: 5. The germline V gene encodes CDR1 LNHDA and CDR2 SQIVND (reference sequence). The CDR3 reads CASRLRQGSNQPQHF. DNA of the CDR3: TGTGCCAGTAGACTGCGACAGGGTAGCAATCAGCCCCAGCATTTT.

This chain links TRBV6-5 with TRBJ2-5, with TRBD2 as a possible D gene (6 bases). This CDR3 has 11 residues. Deletions cut 8 bases from V and 7 bases from J, with 11 bases between. Germline values: CDR1 MNHEY, CDR2 SVGAGI. The CDR3 loop reads CASRGMRTQYF. CDR3 nucleotides: TGTGCCAGCCGGGGGATGCGGACCCAGTACTTC.

CDR3 nucleotides: TGTGCCAGCAGGGTAGGGGGGGCCGACTACGAGCAGTACTTC. Protein product: CASRVGGADYEQYF. The chain is built from TRBV7-2 and TRBJ2-7, with D maybe TRBD2 (7 bases). The V end was cut by 6 bases, the J end by 3 bases, with 15 bases between. The CDR3 has 14 amino acids. From germline, CDR1 is SGHTA and CDR2 FQGNSA.

The V and J genes are TRBV14 and TRBJ1-2; D unclear. There are 14 residues in the CDR3. V was clipped by 0 bases and J by 5 bases, with 10 bases between them. Per the germline V gene, CDR1 is SGHDN and CDR2 is FVKESK. CDR3 loop: CASSQDLAWYGYTF. For the CDR3, the DNA is TGTGCCAGCAGCCAAGATCTTGCGTGGTATGGCTACACCTTC.

V is TRBV3-1 (or the pseudogene TRBV3-2) and J is TRBJ1-3, with unresolved D. Germline CDR1 and CDR2: LGHDT and YNNKEL (reference sequence). V was trimmed by 4 bases and J by 5 bases, leaving 21 bases between them. The CDR3 extends over 17 amino acids. CDR3 bases: TGTGCCAGCAGCCCGAGACTGACTGGAGAGAGGCGAAACACCATATATTTT. This codes for CASSPRLTGERRNTIYF.

The rearrangement joins TRBV5-1 to TRBJ2-1; D possibly corresponds to TRBD1 (6 bases). This CDR3 has 14 amino acids. Germline V gene lookup returns CDR1 SGHRS and CDR2 YFSETQ. Between the trimmed V and J ends, which lost 7 bases and 6 bases, there was a span of 17 bases. CDR3 sequence (DNA): TGCGCCAGCCGGGGACAAGAGGACCGCAATGAGCAGTTCTTC. This translates into CASRGQEDRNEQFF.

The V and J genes are TRBV3-1 (or the pseudogene TRBV3-2) and TRBJ2-1, with D possibly matching TRBD2 (5 bases). Trimming pared 0 bases from V and 9 bases from J, leaving 15 bases between. The germline gives CDR1 LGHDT, CDR2 YNNKEL (reference sequence). This CDR3 has 15 amino acids. CDR3 nucleotides: TGTGCCAGCAGCCAAGAGATCGGCGGGTCCGGTGAGCAGTTCTTC. This codes for CASSQEIGGSGEQFF.

The V call is TRBV6-5, the J call TRBJ1-5, with D uncertain. The germline CDR1 and CDR2 sequences are MNHEY and SVGAGI. The CDR3 runs 15 residues. Trimming removed 6 bases at V and 9 bases at J, with 21 bases between. CDR3 amino acids: CASRNAGREGAPQHF. CDR3 coding DNA: TGTGCCAGCAGGAATGCGGGGAGGGAGGGTGCGCCCCAGCATTTT.

The chain is built from TRBV11-2 and TRBJ2-3, with 14 bases that match TRBD2. The CDR3 covers 17 residues. Germline CDR1 reads SGHAT; CDR2 reads FQNNGV. V gave up 5 bases and J gave up 2 bases; unmatched junction bases: 6. This CDR3 reads CASSPRLAGGHTDTQYF. In nucleotides, the CDR3 is TGTGCCAGCAGCCCAAGACTAGCGGGGGGGCACACAGATACGCAGTATTTT.

This clone was counted only a few times. This chain uses TRBV30 with TRBJ2-2; unclear D gene. This CDR3 is built from 13 residues. V was shortened by 3 bases and J by 1 base, with 6 bases between the two germline ends. Germline V CDR1 and CDR2: GTSNPN, SVGIG (reference sequence). The CDR3 protein is CAWSSGNTGELFF. Here the CDR3 DNA reads TGTGCCTGGAGCTCGGGGAACACCGGGGAGCTGTTTTTT.

The genes are TRBV18 and TRBJ2-1; D is undetermined. The CDR3 contains 16 residues. Trimming stripped 0 bases from V and 1 base from J, with 10 bases between. In germline, CDR1 is KGHSH, CDR2 LQKENI. CDR3 DNA sequence: TGTGCCAGCTCACCACCGAACTCGCGGTCCTACAATGAGCAGTTCTTC. It is translated as CASSPPNSRSYNEQFF. Complete variable domain (other parts from reference TRBV18 and TRBJ2-1): NAGVMQNPRHLVRRRGQEARLRCSPMKGHSHVYWYRQLPEEGLKFMVYLQKENIIDESGMPKERFSAEFPKEGPSILRIQQVVRGDSAAYFCASSPPNSRSYNEQFFGPGTRLTVL.

The gene calls are TRBV19 and TRBJ2-3; 7 positions agree with TRBD2. The length of the CDR3 is 14 residues. In germline, CDR1 is LNHDA, CDR2 SQIVND (reference sequence). With 7 bases clipped from V and 1 base from J, the junction kept 5 bases outside the gene matches. CDR3 protein: CASKVRGGTDTQYF. The DNA of the CDR3 is TGTGCCAGTAAAGTTCGGGGGGGCACAGATACGCAGTATTTT.

The gene calls are TRBV7-8 and TRBJ1-5, with 10 bases lining up with TRBD1. Germline values: CDR1 SGHVS, CDR2 FQNEAQ. After removal of 5 bases from V and 6 bases from J, the junction contained 16 bases not matched to a gene. The CDR3 has 18 residues. CDR3 sequence reads: CASSPINKRTGGPQPQHF. The CDR3 region has the DNA TGTGCCAGCAGCCCAATAAACAAACGGACAGGGGGGCCTCAGCCCCAGCATTTT. The full variable domain, in which reference TRBV7-8 and TRBJ1-5 provide the parts outside the CDR3, is GAGVSQSPRYKVAKRGQDVALRCDPISGHVSLFWYQQALGQGPEFLTYFQNEAQLDKSGLPSDRFFAERPEGSVSTLKIQRTQQEDSAVYLCASSPINKRTGGPQPQHFGDGTRLSIL.

The chain recombines TRBV19 with TRBJ2-2, with D perhaps matching TRBD2 (7 bases). CDR3 size: 17 residues. The V end was cut by 5 bases, the J end by 4 bases, with 20 bases between. CDR1 and CDR2 from the germline V gene are LNHDA and SQIVND (reference sequence). The CDR3 protein is CASSSARGGIGTGELFF. The DNA for the CDR3 is TGTGCCAGTAGTTCCGCGAGGGGGGGGATTGGCACCGGGGAGCTGTTTTTT.

This clone was observed a single time. This chain's CDR3 is CATSDSGTGYQETQYF. The DNA of the CDR3 is TGTGCCACCAGTGATTCCGGGACAGGTTACCAAGAGACCCAGTACTTC. V is TRBV24-1 and J is TRBJ2-5; 8 bases match TRBD1. Trimming at V came to 2 bases and at J to 0 bases, leaving 4 bases not matched to a gene. This CDR3 contains 16 residues. The V gene's germline CDR1 is KGHDR and CDR2 SFDVKD.

CDR3 protein: CASSYGLRETQYF. DNA of the CDR3: TGTGCCAGCAGTTACGGGCTAAGGGAGACCCAGTACTTC. The rearrangement joins TRBV6-5 to TRBJ2-5; no reliable D call. This CDR3 is 13 amino acids long. V lost 2 bases, J lost 5 bases, and 9 bases lay in between. From germline, CDR1 is MNHEY and CDR2 SVGAGI.

This clone is deemed medium-sized. A read error may produce the germline difference seen at one junction end. At the DNA level, this CDR3 is encoded by other sequences in the same sample as well. The chain uses TRBV5-5 and TRBJ2-3, with TRBD2 matching 9 bases. The V gene's germline CDR1 is SGHKS and CDR2 YYEKEE (reference sequence). The CDR3 is 16 residues long. CDR3 sequence reads: CARSLGGGGRALPGYF. The CDR3 DNA sequence: TGTGCCCGCAGCTTGGGAGGGGGCGGGAGGGCCCTCCCTGGGTATTTT.

The gene calls are TRBV7-3 and TRBJ1-1; D unclear. The CDR3 has 14 residues. The germline V gene has CDR1 SGHTA and CDR2 FQGTGA. V was pared by 3 bases and J by 1 base, with 9 bases between. The CDR3 sequence is CASSLAGQNTEAFF. For the CDR3, the DNA is TGTGCCAGCAGCTTGGCGGGCCAGAACACTGAAGCTTTCTTT.

The rearrangement links TRBV2 to TRBJ1-1; possibly TRBD1 for D (5 bases). Germline V gene data show CDR1 as SNHLY and CDR2 as FYNNEI. Trimming left V 7 bases short and J 1 base short, with 22 bases between. The CDR3 spans 17 residues. The CDR3 bases are TGTGCCAGCACCCCAACAGGACGGATATATCCGAACACTGAAGCTTTCTTT. Its protein is CASTPTGRIYPNTEAFF.

This chain connects TRBV6-6 to TRBJ1-3, with D unclear. This CDR3 contains 16 residues. Trimming left V 2 bases short and J 0 bases short, with 11 bases between. Germline V gene sequence: CDR1 MNHNY, CDR2 SVGAGI (reference sequence). The CDR3 region is CASSYPPGSSGNTIYF. CDR3 sequence (DNA): TGTGCCAGCAGTTACCCCCCGGGGAGCTCTGGAAACACCATATATTTT.

This CDR3 is CASSPGQGIVEAFF. The CDR3 nucleotides are TGTGCCAGCAGTCCCGGACAGGGGATCGTTGAAGCTTTCTTT. The chain couples TRBV6-5 to TRBJ1-1; 9 nucleotides agree with TRBD1. The germline V gene has CDR1 MNHEY and CDR2 SVGAGI. V lost 5 bases to trimming and J lost 7 bases; unmatched junction nucleotides: 8. CDR3 size: 14 residues.

V gene TRBV5-1 combines with J gene TRBJ2-3; 16 bases are a match to TRBD2. The CDR3 extends over 19 amino acids. Trimming took 3 bases from V and 4 from J; bases not matched to a gene: 11. Germline V gene data show CDR1 as SGHRS and CDR2 as YFSETQ. The CDR3 DNA reads as TGCGCCAGCAGCTCTACCGGGACTAGCGGGGGGGCCTTTGCAGATACGCAGTATTTT. Its protein is CASSSTGTSGGAFADTQYF.

The chain recombines TRBV7-2 with TRBJ2-1; D perhaps matches TRBD1 (5 bases). CDR1 and CDR2 from the germline V gene are SGHTA and FQGNSA. The CDR3 contains 15 residues. V lost 4 bases and J lost 0, with 10 bases in between. CDR3: CASSSDSSSYNEQFF. The CDR3 coding sequence is TGTGCCAGCAGCTCCGACAGCAGCTCCTACAATGAGCAGTTCTTC.

The gene calls are TRBV25-1 and TRBJ2-1, with 8 bases matching TRBD2. The CDR3 loop spans 15 amino acids. The V gene's germline CDR1 is MGHDK and CDR2 SYGVNS. V lost 7 bases to trimming and J lost 7 bases; unmatched junction nucleotides: 12. The CDR3 sequence is CASKPPGLVYNEQFF. CDR3 nucleotide sequence: TGTGCCAGCAAACCCCCGGGACTAGTTTATAATGAGCAGTTCTTC.